Listed here are 21 T cell receptor beta chains from one sample, sequenced in a study of metastatic and nonmetastatic thyroid tumors. MiXCR re-clonotyped the PCR reads for TCRdb. The sample includes some 20,000 clones, around 33% of them seen just once. All patients were untreated before thyroid surgery. Sequenced sample: tumor tissue. The source is a female donor with papillary thyroid cancer or a benign thyroid nodule (not recorded which). Some clones in this sample may be carry-over from other donors' samples.

This chain joins TRBV27 and TRBJ2-7; D gene uncertain. Germline lookup yields CDR1 MNHEY and CDR2 SMNVEV (reference sequence). The V end lost 6 bases, the J end lost 4 bases, and 10 bases lay between the germline ends. The CDR3 is made up of 12 amino acids. The CDR3 region is CASRGNYYEQYF. DNA of the CDR3: TGTGCCAGCAGGGGAAATTATTACGAGCAGTACTTC.

With regard to this clone: Other DNA sequences of this sample code for an identical CDR3. The genes are TRBV28 and TRBJ2-1; the D call may be TRBD1 or TRBD2 (5 bases each). This CDR3 comprises 14 residues. Looked up from germline, CDR1 is MDHEN and CDR2 is SYDVKM. CDR3 bases: TGTGTCGCCGCCGGGGCGGTCTCCTACAATGAGCAGTTCTTC. It encodes CVAAGAVSYNEQFF.

CDR3 residues: CSARSPGEPQYYGYTF. The DNA for the CDR3 is TGCAGTGCTAGATCCCCGGGAGAACCCCAATACTATGGCTACACCTTC. The chain couples TRBV20-1 to TRBJ1-2; no clear D gene. Germline CDR1 is DFQATT and CDR2 is SNEGSKA (reference sequence). This CDR3 region has 16 residues. V was pared by 2 bases and J by 3 bases, with 19 bases between.

The chain joins TRBV19 to TRBJ2-2, with D possibly matching TRBD2 (5 bases). CDR1 is LNHDA, CDR2 SQIVND, per germline (reference sequence). V lost 4 bases and J lost 2, with 11 bases in between. The CDR3 totals 15 residues. The CDR3 is CASSRVEGNTGELFF. In DNA, the CDR3 is TGTGCCAGTAGTAGAGTTGAGGGAAACACCGGGGAGCTGTTTTTT.

This chain uses TRBV5-1 with TRBJ2-3, with TRBD2 matching over 11 bases. Germline CDR1 SGHRS, CDR2 YFSETQ. V lost 4 bases and J lost 3; bases outside the gene matches: 4. The CDR3 length is 15 residues. CDR3 in amino acids: CASSPGTSGTDTQYF. The CDR3 DNA is TGCGCCAGCAGCCCTGGGACTAGCGGAACAGATACGCAGTATTTT. Full variable domain (outside the CDR3, taken from reference TRBV5-1 and TRBJ2-3): KAGVTQTPRYLIKTRGQQVTLSCSPISGHRSVSWYQQTPGQGLQFLFEYFSETQRNKGNFPGRFSGRQFSNSRSEMNVSTLELGDSALYLCASSPGTSGTDTQYFGPGTRLTVL.

This clone appeared a few times. This chain links TRBV6-5 with TRBJ2-1, with TRBD1 as a possible D gene (5 bases). This CDR3 region has 15 residues. Germline V gives CDR1 MNHEY, CDR2 SVGAGI. The germline V and J ends were trimmed by 0 bases and 1 base, with 7 bases remaining between them. CDR3 nucleotide sequence: TGTGCCAGCAGTTACTCAGGGGCGTCCTACAATGAGCAGTTCTTC. As protein: CASSYSGASYNEQFF.

The chain employs TRBV7-2 and TRBJ2-1; a possible D gene is TRBD2 (6 bases). The CDR3 covers 14 residues. V shed 5 bases and J shed 5 bases, with 13 bases lying between them. Germline V gives CDR1 SGHTA, CDR2 FQGNSA. The CDR3 nucleotides read TGTGCCAGCAGCCCGGGACTTGAACACAATGAGCAGTTCTTC. It is translated as CASSPGLEHNEQFF.

There are a few counts of this clone. At one boundary the junction diverges from the germline segment, which might be a read error. The chain combines TRBV6-2 or TRBV6-3 with TRBJ2-5, with D perhaps being TRBD1 or TRBD2 (5 bases each). The germline CDR1 and CDR2 sequences are MNHEY and SVGEGT. The CDR3 loop spans 14 amino acids. Written as DNA, the CDR3 is TGTGCCAGCGGACACTGGACTGGGCAAGAGAACCAGTACTTC. It encodes CASGHWTGQENQYF.

This clone occurred a few times. The chain recombines TRBV6-1 with TRBJ1-5; unclear D gene. The V gene lost 6 bases and the J gene lost 2 bases, with 14 bases spanning the gap. Germline V lookup: CDR1 MNHNS, CDR2 SASEGT. CDR3 length: 15 amino acids. CDR3 residues: CASRISGNGNQPQHF. Written as DNA, the CDR3 is TGTGCCAGCAGAATATCGGGGAACGGCAATCAGCCCCAGCATTTT.

The rearrangement uses TRBV6-2 or TRBV6-3 and TRBJ2-7; TRBD2 matches at 13 bases. Trimming removed 6 bases from V and 3 bases from J; junction bases left unmatched: 5. The CDR3 is made up of 15 amino acids. Germline CDR1 and CDR2: MNHEY and SVGEGT. CDR3 protein: CASRRGLAGVYEQYF. The CDR3 DNA sequence: TGTGCCAGCAGAAGAGGACTAGCGGGGGTCTACGAGCAGTACTTC.

This chain joins TRBV7-8 and TRBJ2-2, with D maybe TRBD1 (8 bases). From germline, CDR1 is SGHVS and CDR2 FQNEAQ. V lost 4 bases, J lost 7 bases, and 16 bases lay in between. This CDR3 is built from 15 residues. Here the CDR3 DNA reads TGTGCCAGCAGCTCCTACAGGGGGACTAACGGGGAGCTGTTTTTT. Its translation is CASSSYRGTNGELFF.

J is TRBJ1-2 and V is TRBV11-2, with D unresolved. This CDR3 is built from 14 residues. V dropped 5 bases and J dropped 0 bases, with 10 bases sitting between them. The germline gives CDR1 SGHAT, CDR2 FQNNGV. The CDR3 DNA sequence: TGTGCCAGCAGCACTCAGAGAACTAACTATGGCTACACCTTC. As protein: CASSTQRTNYGYTF.

This clone was seen a handful of times. The gene calls are TRBV6-1 and TRBJ2-7; 9 positions match TRBD1. Germline assignment: CDR1 MNHNS and CDR2 SASEGT. The CDR3 totals 14 residues. V lost 2 bases, J lost 9 bases, and 8 bases stayed unmatched. CDR3 DNA sequence: TGTGCCAGCAGTGAACGGTGGGACAGGGCCGGGCAGTACTTC. Translation gives CASSERWDRAGQYF.

The genes are TRBV24-1 and TRBJ2-3; the match to TRBD2 covers 8 bases. The CDR3 has 14 amino acids. In germline, CDR1 is KGHDR, CDR2 SFDVKD. V was pared by 4 bases and J by 2 bases, with 1 base of the junction left unmatched. CDR3 bases: TGTGCCACCAGTGAGACTAGCGACACAGATACGCAGTATTTT. Protein product: CATSETSDTDTQYF.

This clone was seen a handful of times. The rearrangement links TRBV10-3 to TRBJ2-1; TRBD2 aligns across 7 bases. Germline lookup yields CDR1 ENHRY and CDR2 SYGVKD. The ends lost 7 bases at V and 3 bases at J; junction bases unmatched: 12. This CDR3 comprises 16 residues. The CDR3 DNA is TGTGCCATCAACGGTGGGGAGGGAGTCGGCTACAATGAGCAGTTCTTC. Translation gives CAINGGEGVGYNEQFF.

CDR3 residues: CSAPGTSGRWNEQYF. In DNA form, the CDR3 reads TGCAGTGCTCCCGGGACTAGCGGGAGATGGAACGAGCAGTACTTC. This sequence joins TRBV20-1 and TRBJ2-7, with TRBD2 matching 14 bases. Germline V gene data show CDR1 as DFQATT and CDR2 as SNEGSKA (reference sequence). This CDR3 comprises 15 residues. The V and J ends lost 5 bases and 5 bases, in that order; junction bases with no gene match: 8.

The chain links TRBV6-4 to TRBJ2-2, with TRBD1 matching over 7 bases. Germline CDR1 and CDR2: MRHNA and SNTAGT. The CDR3 runs 14 residues. With 8 bases clipped from V and 1 base from J, the junction kept 4 bases outside the gene matches. Written as DNA, the CDR3 is TGTGCCAGCCGGTACAGGGGGAACACCGGGGAGCTGTTTTTT. It translates to CASRYRGNTGELFF.

This clone was observed a handful of times. The junction differs from germline at one of its ends, possibly a read error. The genes are TRBV6-1 and TRBJ1-1; possible D gene TRBD1, 5 bases. CDR1 is MNHNS, CDR2 SASEGT, per germline. The CDR3 length is 11 residues. DNA of the CDR3: TGTGCCAGCAGAGAAGGGACGGTGGTGTTCTTT. This sequence encodes CASREGTVVFF.

This clone has a handful of counts. The V call is TRBV4-3, the J call TRBJ1-5, with a weak D call TRBD1 (5 bases). This CDR3 comprises 17 residues. Germline V gene data show CDR1 as LGHNA and CDR2 as YSLEER. V was shortened by 1 base and J by 7 bases, with 20 bases between the two germline ends. The CDR3, as DNA: TGCGCCAGCAGCCAAGCATTCTCGGGGGTCGCGAGGCAGCCCCAGCATTTT. Residues: CASSQAFSGVARQPQHF.

The rearrangement uses TRBV9 and TRBJ1-1, with a weak D call TRBD1 (5 bases). V gave up 2 bases and J gave up 5 bases, with 10 bases separating them. This CDR3 has 13 amino acids. CDR1 and CDR2 (germline): SGDLS, YYNGEE. CDR3 in DNA: TGTGCCAGCAGCGTTAGTGGGGGTACTGAAGCTTTCTTT. Translation: CASSVSGGTEAFF.

This chain joins TRBV20-1 and TRBJ2-2, with 8 bases that match TRBD1. From germline, CDR1 is DFQATT and CDR2 SNEGSKA (reference sequence). The trim removed 0 bases at V and 2 bases at J, leaving 5 bases unmatched. The CDR3 covers 16 residues. The CDR3: CSARDVGQGNTGELFF. Written as DNA, the CDR3 is TGCAGTGCTAGAGATGTTGGACAGGGAAACACCGGGGAGCTGTTTTTT.